What follows is one T cell receptor beta chain and its context. The antigen is not known. This record belongs to a study of vaccination and CD4 T cells after COVID-19. Oncomine TCR Beta short-read sequencing was applied to DNA from cultured CD4+ T cells. A single record per CDR3 protein comes from TCRdb applying MiXCR to the PCR reads. The sample has about 9,100 distinct CDR3 sequences, roughly 70% seen once. The J segment lost 10 bases and the V segment lost 11 bases, leaving 19 bases of the junction unmatched. Germline CDR1 and CDR2: ENHRY and SYGVKD. The CDR3 has 15 residues. The treatment: approximately 11-day PBMC culture with coronavirus spike peptide pools or control peptides (ViraFEST assay). Per-well cultures of 1.5 million to 2 million PBMCs received roughly 9.3 IU/ml IL-2 and 10 ug/ml peptide pools.

The source is a human donor who had recovered from COVID-19. This chain links TRBV10-3 with TRBJ2-1, with 8 nucleotides matching TRBD2. The specimen was CD4+ T cells from blood, cultured in vitro. In DNA, the CDR3 is TGTGCCTCCCTCCCGGGACTAGAGGCTCGCAGAGAGCAGTTCTTC. It yields the protein CASLPGLEARREQFF.